This T cell receptor (beta chain) was sequenced in a study of blood T cell repertoires in COVID-19. Turning to the study itself: Italy, Spain and the United States were the sources of the convalescent and acute COVID-19 samples. Sample material is recorded as cDNA or gDNA derived from T cells, B-cell-depleted T cells, or PBMCs.

This clone has only one observation. As handled by the study authors: For nucleated cells, counts were estimated from reference gene primer amplification. Assay: immunoSEQ multiplex PCR; the TCRdb copy retains only in-frame clones and omits some. The DNA gave D and trimming, while V, J and clone size come from that table. There are some 290,000 clones in the sample; roughly 86% occur only once, and 3.6% lies in the top ten. Germline CDR1 and CDR2: MDHEN and SYDVKM. Trimming took 7 bases from V and 4 from J, leaving 15 bases between them. This CDR3 contains 14 residues. The V gene is TRBV28, the J gene TRBJ2-3; weak D call: TRBD2 (6 bases). The specimen sequenced was peripheral blood. The origin of this receptor is a man aged 18 to 30 with active or convalescent COVID-19. CDR3 amino acids: CASMGLRAADTQYF. CDR3 bases: TGTGCCAGCATGGGACTCCGGGCAGCAGATACGCAGTATTTT.